The clone carrying this T cell receptor beta chain has only a few counts. Its specificity is unknown. These data originate in a study of molecular identifiers for immune sequencing clone quantification. Across the whole study: For replicates, RNA isolated from roughly 20,000 or 100,000 naive CD8 cells was divided into five portions, of which four were sequenced. Study observations and caveats: One cell's worth of spiked Jurkat TCR RNA was reportedly detectable among 970,000 or so naive cells.

The ends were cut back, 5 bases at V and 4 bases at J, with 15 bases in the middle. The CDR3 is 15 amino acids. CD8+CD4-CCR7+CD45RA+ sorting gave the naive CD8 T cells. TCRdb ran MiXCR on the PCR reads and lists one entry per CDR3 protein. This sample has under 600,000 distinct CDR3 sequences, with roughly 23% found just once. This chain joins TRBV12-3 or TRBV12-4 and TRBJ1-5; TRBD1 might be the D (6 bases). Material for sequencing was naive CD8+ T cells from blood, with Jurkat cell RNA spiked in. Subset denoted: FACS-sorted CD8+CD4-CCR7+CD45RA+ naive T cells. This sequence was found in a human donor in good health. Some libraries in this study had Jurkat cell RNA spiked in. The CDR3 nucleotides read TGTGCCAGCAGTCCTCGGGAGGGGGAGAATCAGCCCCAGCATTTT. The encoded protein is CASSPREGENQPQHF.